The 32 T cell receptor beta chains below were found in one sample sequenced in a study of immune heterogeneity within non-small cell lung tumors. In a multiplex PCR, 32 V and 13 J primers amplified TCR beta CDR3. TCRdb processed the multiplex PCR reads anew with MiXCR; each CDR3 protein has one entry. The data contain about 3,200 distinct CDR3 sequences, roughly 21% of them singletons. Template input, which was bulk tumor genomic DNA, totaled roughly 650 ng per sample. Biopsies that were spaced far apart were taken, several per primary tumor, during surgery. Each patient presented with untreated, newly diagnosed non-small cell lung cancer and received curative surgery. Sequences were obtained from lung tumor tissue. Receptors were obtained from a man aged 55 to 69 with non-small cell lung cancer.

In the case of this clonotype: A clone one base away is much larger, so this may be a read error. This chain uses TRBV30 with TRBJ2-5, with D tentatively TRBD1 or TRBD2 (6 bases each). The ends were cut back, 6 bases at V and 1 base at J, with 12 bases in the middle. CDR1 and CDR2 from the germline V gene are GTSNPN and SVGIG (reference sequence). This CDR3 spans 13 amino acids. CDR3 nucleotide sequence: TGTGCCTGCAGTCGGGGGCTCCAAGAGACCCAGTACTTC. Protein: CACSRGLQETQYF.

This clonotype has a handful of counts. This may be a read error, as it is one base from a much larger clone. The CDR3: CRVAPSGSSSNTGELFF. Here the CDR3 DNA reads TGCAGGGTTGCCCCTAGCGGGAGTTCATCGAACACCGGGGAGCTGTTTTTT. The V gene is TRBV29-1, the J gene TRBJ2-2; 10 nucleotides align to TRBD2. Germline CDR1 and CDR2: SQVTM and ANQGSEA. The CDR3 is 17 residues long.

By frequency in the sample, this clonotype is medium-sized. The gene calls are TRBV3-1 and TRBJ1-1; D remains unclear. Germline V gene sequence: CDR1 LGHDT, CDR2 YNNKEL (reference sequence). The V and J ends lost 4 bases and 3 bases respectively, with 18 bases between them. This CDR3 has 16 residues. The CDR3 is CASSPGWLGADTEAFF. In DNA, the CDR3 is TGTGCCAGCAGCCCTGGGTGGCTGGGAGCTGACACTGAAGCTTTCTTT.

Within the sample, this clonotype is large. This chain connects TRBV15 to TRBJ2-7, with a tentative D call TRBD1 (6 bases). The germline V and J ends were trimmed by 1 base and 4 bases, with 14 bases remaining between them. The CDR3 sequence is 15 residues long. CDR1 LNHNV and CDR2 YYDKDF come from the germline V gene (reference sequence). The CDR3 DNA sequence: TGTGCCACCAGCAGAGGAGCAGGGGCCCTATACGAGCAGTACTTC. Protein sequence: CATSRGAGALYEQYF.

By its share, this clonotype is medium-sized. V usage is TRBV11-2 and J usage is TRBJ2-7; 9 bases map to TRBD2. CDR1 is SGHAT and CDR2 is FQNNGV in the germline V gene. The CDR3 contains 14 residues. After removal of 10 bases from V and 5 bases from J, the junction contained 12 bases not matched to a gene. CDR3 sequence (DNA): TGTGCCACCCAGGGACTAGCCGACATTAACGAGCAGTACTTC. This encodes CATQGLADINEQYF.

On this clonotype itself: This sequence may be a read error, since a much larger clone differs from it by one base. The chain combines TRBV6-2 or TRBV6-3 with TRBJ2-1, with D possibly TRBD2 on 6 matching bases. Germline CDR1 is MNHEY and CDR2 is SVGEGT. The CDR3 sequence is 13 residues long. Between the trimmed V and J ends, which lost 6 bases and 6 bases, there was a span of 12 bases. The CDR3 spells CASSLHGGNEQFF. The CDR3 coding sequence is TGTGCCAGCAGCCTACACGGGGGCAATGAGCAGTTCTTC.

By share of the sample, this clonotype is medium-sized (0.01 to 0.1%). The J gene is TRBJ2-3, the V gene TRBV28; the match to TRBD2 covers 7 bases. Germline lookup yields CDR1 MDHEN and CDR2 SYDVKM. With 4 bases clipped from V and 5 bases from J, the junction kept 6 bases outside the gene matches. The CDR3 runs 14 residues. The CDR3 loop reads CASSYAGERDTQYF. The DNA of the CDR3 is TGTGCCAGCAGTTATGCGGGAGAAAGAGATACGCAGTATTTT.

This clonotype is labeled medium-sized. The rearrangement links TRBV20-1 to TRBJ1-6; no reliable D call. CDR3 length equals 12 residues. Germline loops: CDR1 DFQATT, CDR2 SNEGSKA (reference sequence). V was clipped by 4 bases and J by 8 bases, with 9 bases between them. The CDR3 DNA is TGCAGTGCTACTGAGGCGTATTCACCCCTCCACTTT. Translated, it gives CSATEAYSPLHF.

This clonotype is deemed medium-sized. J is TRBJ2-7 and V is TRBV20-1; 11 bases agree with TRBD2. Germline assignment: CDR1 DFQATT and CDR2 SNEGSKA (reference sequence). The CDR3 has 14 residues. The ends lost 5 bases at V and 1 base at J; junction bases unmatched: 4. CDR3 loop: CSAHPSGGSYEQYF. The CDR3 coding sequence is TGCAGTGCTCACCCTAGCGGGGGGTCCTACGAGCAGTACTTC.

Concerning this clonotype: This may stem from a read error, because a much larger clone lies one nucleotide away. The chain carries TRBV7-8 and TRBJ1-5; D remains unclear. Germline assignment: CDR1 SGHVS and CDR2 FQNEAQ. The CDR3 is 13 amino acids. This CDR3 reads CDSSFPGNQPQHF. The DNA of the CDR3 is TGTGACAGCAGCTTTCCCGGGAATCAGCCCCAGCATTTT.

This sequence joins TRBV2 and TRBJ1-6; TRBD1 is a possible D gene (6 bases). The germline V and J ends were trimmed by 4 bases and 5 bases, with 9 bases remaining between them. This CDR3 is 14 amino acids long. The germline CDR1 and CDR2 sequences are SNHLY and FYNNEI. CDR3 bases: TGTGCCAGCAGTGCCGGACAGAATAATTCACCCCTCCACTTT. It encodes CASSAGQNNSPLHF.

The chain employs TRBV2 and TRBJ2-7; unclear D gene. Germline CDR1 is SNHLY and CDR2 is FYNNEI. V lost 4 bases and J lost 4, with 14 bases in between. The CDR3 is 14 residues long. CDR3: CASSVPGFPYEQYF. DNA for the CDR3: TGTGCCAGCAGTGTCCCGGGTTTCCCGTACGAGCAGTACTTC.

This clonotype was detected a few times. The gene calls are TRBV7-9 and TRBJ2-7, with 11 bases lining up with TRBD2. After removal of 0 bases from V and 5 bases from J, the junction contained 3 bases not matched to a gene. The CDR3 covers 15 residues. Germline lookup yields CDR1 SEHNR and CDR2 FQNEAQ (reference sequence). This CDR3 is CASSLAQGLADEQYF. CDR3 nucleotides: TGTGCCAGCAGCTTAGCCCAGGGACTAGCGGACGAGCAGTACTTC.

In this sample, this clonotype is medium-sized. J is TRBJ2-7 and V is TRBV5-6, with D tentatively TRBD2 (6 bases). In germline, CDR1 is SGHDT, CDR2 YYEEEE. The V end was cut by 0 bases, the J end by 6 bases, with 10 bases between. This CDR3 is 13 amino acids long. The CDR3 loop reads CASSLGGDGEQYF. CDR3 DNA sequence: TGTGCCAGCAGCTTGGGGGGGGATGGCGAGCAGTACTTC.

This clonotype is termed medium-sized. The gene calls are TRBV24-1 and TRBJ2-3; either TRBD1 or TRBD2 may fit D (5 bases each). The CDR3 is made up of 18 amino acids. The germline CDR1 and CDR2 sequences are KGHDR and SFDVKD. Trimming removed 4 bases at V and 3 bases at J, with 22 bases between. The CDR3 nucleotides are TGTGCCACCAGTGACCAGAAGACGGGACGTCAGAAAACAGATACGCAGTATTTT. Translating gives CATSDQKTGRQKTDTQYF.

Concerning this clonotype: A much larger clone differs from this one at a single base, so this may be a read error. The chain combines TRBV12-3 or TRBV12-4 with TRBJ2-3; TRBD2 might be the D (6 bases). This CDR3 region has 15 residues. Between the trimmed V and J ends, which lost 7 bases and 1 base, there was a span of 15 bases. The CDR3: CASIPQVAGTDTQYF. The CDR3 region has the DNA TGTGCCAGCATCCCCCAGGTAGCGGGCACAGATACGCAGTATTTT.

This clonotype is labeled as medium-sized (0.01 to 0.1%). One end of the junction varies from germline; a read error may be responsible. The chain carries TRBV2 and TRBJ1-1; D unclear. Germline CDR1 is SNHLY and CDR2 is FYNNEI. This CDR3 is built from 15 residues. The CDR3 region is CASSEEGGRATETFF. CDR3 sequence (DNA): TGTGCCAGCAGTGAAGAAGGAGGGAGAGCCACTGAAACTTTCTTT.

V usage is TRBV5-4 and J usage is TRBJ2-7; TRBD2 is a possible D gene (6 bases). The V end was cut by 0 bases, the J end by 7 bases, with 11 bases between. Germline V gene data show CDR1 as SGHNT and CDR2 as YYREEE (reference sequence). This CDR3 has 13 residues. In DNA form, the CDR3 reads TGTGCCAGCAGCTTGGCCGACGCGGGGGAGCAGTACTTC. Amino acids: CASSLADAGEQYF.

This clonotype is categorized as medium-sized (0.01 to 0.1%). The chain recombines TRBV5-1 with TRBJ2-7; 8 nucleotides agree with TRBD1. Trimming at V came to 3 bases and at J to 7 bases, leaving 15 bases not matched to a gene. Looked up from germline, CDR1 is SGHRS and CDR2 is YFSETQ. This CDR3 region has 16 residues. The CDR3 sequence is CASSWTSGQGTAEQYF. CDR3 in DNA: TGCGCCAGCAGCTGGACATCAGGACAGGGAACGGCGGAGCAGTACTTC.

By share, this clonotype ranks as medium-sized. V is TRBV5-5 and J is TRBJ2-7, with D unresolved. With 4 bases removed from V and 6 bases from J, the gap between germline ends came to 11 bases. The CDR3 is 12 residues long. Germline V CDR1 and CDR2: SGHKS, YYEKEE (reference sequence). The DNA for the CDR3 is TGTGCCAGCAGCCCTGGCCTGTTCGAGCAGTACTTC. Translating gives CASSPGLFEQYF.

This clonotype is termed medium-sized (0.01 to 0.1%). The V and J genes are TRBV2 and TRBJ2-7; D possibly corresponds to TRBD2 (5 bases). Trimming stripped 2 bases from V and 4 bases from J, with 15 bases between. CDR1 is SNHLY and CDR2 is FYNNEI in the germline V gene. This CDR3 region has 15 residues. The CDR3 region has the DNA TGTGCCAGCAGTGAAAGTCCTGGGCTAGCTTACGAGCAGTACTTC. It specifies CASSESPGLAYEQYF.

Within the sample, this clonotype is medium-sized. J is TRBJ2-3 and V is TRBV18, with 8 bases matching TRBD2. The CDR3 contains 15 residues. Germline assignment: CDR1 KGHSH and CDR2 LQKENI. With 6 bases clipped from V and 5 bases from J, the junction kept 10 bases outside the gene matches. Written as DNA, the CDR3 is TGTGCCAGCTCTCCAAGCGGGAGAGCGGGAGATACGCAGTATTTT. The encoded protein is CASSPSGRAGDTQYF.

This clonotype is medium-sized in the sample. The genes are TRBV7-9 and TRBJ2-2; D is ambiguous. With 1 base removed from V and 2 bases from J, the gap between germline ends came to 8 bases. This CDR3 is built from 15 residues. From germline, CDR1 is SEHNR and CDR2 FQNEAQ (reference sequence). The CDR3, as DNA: TGTGCCAGCAGCTTAGGTTTAGCCAACACCGGGGAGCTGTTTTTT. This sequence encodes CASSLGLANTGELFF.

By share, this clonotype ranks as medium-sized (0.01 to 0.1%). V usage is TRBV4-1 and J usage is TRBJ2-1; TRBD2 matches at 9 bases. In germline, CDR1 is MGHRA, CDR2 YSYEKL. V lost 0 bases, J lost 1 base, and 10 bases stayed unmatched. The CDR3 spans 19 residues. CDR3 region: CASSQDRGGRATSYNEQFF. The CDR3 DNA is TGCGCCAGCAGCCAAGATCGAGGCGGGAGGGCCACGTCCTACAATGAGCAGTTCTTC.

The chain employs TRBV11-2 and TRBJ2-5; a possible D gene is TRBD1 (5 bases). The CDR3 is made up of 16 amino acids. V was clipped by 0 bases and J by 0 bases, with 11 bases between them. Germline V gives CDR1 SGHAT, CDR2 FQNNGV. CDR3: CASSLDRYRYQETQYF. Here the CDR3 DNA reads TGTGCCAGCAGCTTAGATCGGTACAGGTACCAAGAGACCCAGTACTTC.

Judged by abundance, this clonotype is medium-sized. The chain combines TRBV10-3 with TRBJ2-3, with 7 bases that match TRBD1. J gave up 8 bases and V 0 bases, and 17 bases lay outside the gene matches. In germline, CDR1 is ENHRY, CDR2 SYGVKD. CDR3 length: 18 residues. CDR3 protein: CAISESGQSTGLKRTQYF. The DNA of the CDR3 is TGTGCCATCAGTGAGTCGGGACAGTCTACGGGTTTGAAGCGTACGCAGTATTTT.

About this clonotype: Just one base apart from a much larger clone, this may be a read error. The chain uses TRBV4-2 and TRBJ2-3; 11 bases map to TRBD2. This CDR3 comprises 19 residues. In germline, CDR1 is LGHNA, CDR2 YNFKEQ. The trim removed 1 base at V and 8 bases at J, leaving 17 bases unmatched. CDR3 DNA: TGTGCCAGCAGCCAAGGGGAGGCTAGCGGGAGGTTGAATAGGGGTACGCAGTATTTT. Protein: CASSQGEASGRLNRGTQYF.

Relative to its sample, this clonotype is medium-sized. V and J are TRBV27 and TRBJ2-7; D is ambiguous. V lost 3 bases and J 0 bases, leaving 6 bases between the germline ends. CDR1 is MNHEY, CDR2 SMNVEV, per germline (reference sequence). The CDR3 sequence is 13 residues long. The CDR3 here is CASSLADSYEQYF. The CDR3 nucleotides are TGTGCCAGCAGTTTGGCGGACTCCTACGAGCAGTACTTC.

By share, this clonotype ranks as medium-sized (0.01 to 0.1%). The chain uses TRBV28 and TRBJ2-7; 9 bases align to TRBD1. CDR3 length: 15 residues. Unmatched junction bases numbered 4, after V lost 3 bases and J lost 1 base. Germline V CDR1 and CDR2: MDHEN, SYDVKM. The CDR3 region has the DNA TGTGCCAGCAGTTTGACGGGACAGGGTTCCTACGAGCAGTACTTC. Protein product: CASSLTGQGSYEQYF.

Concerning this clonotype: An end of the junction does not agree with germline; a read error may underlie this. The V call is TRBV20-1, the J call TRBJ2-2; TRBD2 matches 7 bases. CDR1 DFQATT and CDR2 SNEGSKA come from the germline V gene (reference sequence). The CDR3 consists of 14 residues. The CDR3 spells CSARGGSNTGELSF. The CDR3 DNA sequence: TGCAGTGCTAGGGGCGGGAGTAACACCGGGGAGCTGTCTTTT.

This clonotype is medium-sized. The CDR3 DNA is TGCAGTGCCGCCACAGGGGGTCTCTATGGCTACACCTTC. The encoded protein is CSAATGGLYGYTF. This rearrangement joins TRBV20-1 to TRBJ1-2; 8 bases map to TRBD1. The CDR3 contains 13 residues. The J segment lost 4 bases and the V segment lost 6 bases, leaving 7 bases of the junction unmatched. Germline V gene data show CDR1 as DFQATT and CDR2 as SNEGSKA (reference sequence).

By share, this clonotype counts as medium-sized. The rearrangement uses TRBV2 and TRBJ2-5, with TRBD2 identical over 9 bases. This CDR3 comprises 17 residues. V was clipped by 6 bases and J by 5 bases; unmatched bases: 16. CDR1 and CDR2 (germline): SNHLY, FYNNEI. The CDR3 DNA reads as TGTGCCAGCAGACTCGGACTAGCGTCAAGGGGCTCGGAGACCCAGTACTTC. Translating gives CASRLGLASRGSETQYF.